Here is one T cell receptor (beta chain) with its context. This CDR3 contains 14 residues. Per germline, CDR1 WSHSY and CDR2 SAAADI. The V gene lost 8 bases and the J gene lost 5 bases, with 16 bases spanning the gap. This record belongs to a study of blood T cell repertoires in COVID-19. Whole-study context: The samples span acute and convalescent COVID-19 from the United States, Italy and Spain. In each case, the material was cDNA or gDNA derived from T cells, B-cell-depleted T cells, or PBMCs.

Original handling: Counts of nucleated cells, estimated from reference gene primer amplification, were obtained. Measured with immunoSEQ multiplex PCR; TCRdb has only the in-frame clones, and not every one. V, J and clone size are those of that table, while D and trimming were read from the DNA. The sample carries fewer than 200,000 clones, roughly 90% recorded once. Sample: peripheral blood. The sequence was obtained from an older man with active or convalescent COVID-19. The rearrangement joins TRBV10-2 to TRBJ1-5, with no clear D. The chain's CDR3 is CASAQGGRDQPQHF. CDR3 DNA: TGCGCCAGCGCCCAAGGAGGCCGGGATCAGCCCCAGCATTTT.